The 8 T cell receptor beta chains listed next were all sequenced from one sample in a study of T-cell memory formation after mild COVID-19. TCRdb called the 5' RACE reads again in MiXCR, with one record for every CDR3 protein. Here the sample spans around 450,000 distinct CDR3 sequences, approximately 20% being singletons. The specimen sequenced was PBMCs or a T cell subset sorted from them (not recorded which). The receptors derive from an adult woman who had mild COVID-19 (a few samples of this study predate the infection). Cell type and time point are not known.

This clonotype appeared a few times. The chain carries TRBV20-1 and TRBJ2-2; a weak D match, TRBD2 (5 bases). The CDR3 covers 16 residues. Trimming took 0 bases from V and 5 from J, leaving 16 bases between them. Per germline, CDR1 DFQATT and CDR2 SNEGSKA (reference sequence). In DNA form, the CDR3 reads TGCAGTGCTAGAGATCAGAGGGAGATATCAACCGGGGAGCTGTTTTTT. It is translated as CSARDQREISTGELFF.

This rearrangement joins TRBV3-1 to TRBJ2-7; D is unclear. This CDR3 is built from 17 residues. The V end lost 4 bases, the J end lost 1 base, and 20 bases lay between the germline ends. The germline CDR1 and CDR2 sequences are LGHDT and YNNKEL (reference sequence). The CDR3 sequence is CASSPSLVRAKSYEQYF. In DNA form, the CDR3 reads TGTGCCAGCAGCCCGTCATTGGTCCGGGCGAAATCCTACGAGCAGTACTTC.

Only a few counts were recorded for this clonotype. This chain links TRBV6-6 with TRBJ2-1; 7 positions agree with TRBD1. Germline CDR1 reads MNHNY; CDR2 reads SVGAGI (reference sequence). The CDR3 runs to 18 residues. Unmatched junction bases numbered 14, after V lost 2 bases and J lost 4 bases. The CDR3 bases are TGTGCCAGCAGTTACCCCGACAGGGCTAGGTCAGGGTACAATGAGCAGTTCTTC. It yields the protein CASSYPDRARSGYNEQFF.

The gene calls are TRBV5-3 and TRBJ1-2, with D hard to call. TRBV5-3 is marked as an open reading frame, function uncertain. The CDR3 has 13 amino acids. Trimming took 2 bases from V and 3 from J, leaving 8 bases between them. Here the CDR3 reads CARSLGVDYGYTF. CDR3 nucleotides: TGTGCCAGAAGCTTAGGCGTGGACTATGGCTACACCTTC.

This clonotype was detected only a few times. CDR3: CATSDPAGTGSTTGELFF. The CDR3 DNA reads TGTGCCACCAGTGATCCCGCCGGGACAGGGTCGACCACCGGGGAGCTGTTTTTT. V is TRBV24-1 and J is TRBJ2-2; 9 bases fit TRBD1. CDR3 length: 18 residues. V shed 3 bases and J 4 bases; nucleotides not matched to a gene: 11. Germline CDR1 and CDR2: KGHDR and SFDVKD.

J is TRBJ1-2 and V is TRBV3-1; 12 bases align to TRBD1. V lost 5 bases to trimming and J lost 4 bases; unmatched junction nucleotides: 5. The CDR3 sequence is 15 residues long. CDR1 LGHDT and CDR2 YNNKEL come from the germline V gene (reference sequence). The CDR3 nucleotides read TGTGCCAGCAGCGTGGGGACAGGGGGCATCTATGGCTACACCTTC. It codes for CASSVGTGGIYGYTF.

This clonotype came up many times. The chain employs TRBV2 and TRBJ2-1; D unresolved. Germline V gene sequence: CDR1 SNHLY, CDR2 FYNNEI. The CDR3 has 14 residues. V dropped 8 bases and J dropped 4 bases, with 15 bases sitting between them. The CDR3 coding sequence is TGTGCCAGCTCCGACCGGCTCGGGTACAATGAGCAGTTCTTC. It yields the protein CASSDRLGYNEQFF.

The sample holds a few counts of this clonotype. The chain uses TRBV6-1 and TRBJ1-1; 8 bases are shared with TRBD1. J was trimmed by 4 bases and V by 6 bases; bases with no gene match: 10. CDR3 length: 15 residues. CDR1 MNHNS and CDR2 SASEGT come from the germline V gene. The CDR3 reads CASRSRGRGLTEAFF. CDR3 DNA: TGTGCCAGCAGAAGCAGGGGCAGGGGGCTCACTGAAGCTTTCTTT.